This is a list of T cell receptor beta chains from one sample in a study of neurological immune-mediated disorders. A single record per CDR3 protein comes from TCRdb applying MiXCR to the 5' RACE reads. This table has fewer than 25,000 distinct CDR3 sequences, over 10% appearing once. Sequenced input: CD4+ T cells from blood. Receptors originate from a female donor with HTLV-1-associated myelopathy (HAM/TSP). Both conserved end residues are part of each CDR3. D genes are given only for firm matches. Size tells how often a clone was seen (once, few, many) or the class of an expanded clone, and some rows leave it out.

clone_size j_call d_call v_call cdr3_aa cdr3_nt
few TRBJ2-7 . TRBV18 CASSPDSLYEQYF TGTGCCAGCTCACCGGACAGTTTATACGAGCAGTACTTC
medium-sized TRBJ2-3 . TRBV29-1 CSVKITDTQYF TGCAGCGTGAAAATTACAGATACGCAGTATTTT
many TRBJ2-3 . TRBV7-2 CASSLDSGMTDTQYF TGTGCCAGCAGCTTAGATTCGGGTATGACAGATACGCAGTATTTT
many TRBJ1-4 . TRBV20-1 CSARDRGATNEKLFF TGCAGTGCTAGAGACAGGGGAGCAACTAATGAAAAACTGTTTTTT
. TRBJ1-2 . TRBV4-3 CASSQGLGGLRGYTF TGCGCCAGCAGCCAAGGACTCGGGGGCCTAAGGGGCTACACCTTC
many TRBJ2-7 TRBD2 TRBV10-3 CAISGTSGSFEQYF TGTGCCATCAGCGGGACTAGCGGGAGTTTCGAGCAGTACTTC
many TRBJ1-1 . TRBV20-1 CSAQKENPSAFF TGCAGTGCTCAGAAAGAAAACCCGTCAGCTTTCTTT
many TRBJ2-1 . TRBV5-4 CASSSLGHHNEQFF TGTGCCAGCAGCTCCCTGGGACACCACAATGAGCAGTTCTTC
many TRBJ1-3 . TRBV12-3/TRBV12-4 CASSVDRFSGNTIYF TGTGCCAGCTCCGTAGACAGGTTCTCTGGAAACACCATATATTTT
many TRBJ2-5 TRBD2 TRBV5-1 CASSLVGLAGLQETQYF TGCGCCAGCAGCTTGGTGGGACTAGCGGGATTACAAGAGACCCAGTACTTC
many TRBJ2-5 . TRBV5-1 CASSRGDSRRETQYF TGCGCCAGCAGCCGCGGGGACAGTCGGAGAGAGACCCAGTACTTC
many TRBJ2-5 TRBD1 TRBV27 CASSLDRGWETQYF TGTGCCAGCAGTTTAGACAGGGGGTGGGAGACCCAGTACTTC
many TRBJ2-5 TRBD2 TRBV4-1 CASSQDVSSGGGTQYF TGCGCCAGCAGCCAAGACGTATCGAGCGGGGGAGGGACCCAGTACTTC
medium-sized TRBJ2-1 TRBD2 TRBV5-1 CASGSGRVGEQFF TGCGCCAGCGGTAGCGGGAGGGTTGGAGAGCAGTTCTTC